Each of the 25 T cell receptor beta chains below was sequenced from the same sample in a study of blood T cells in healthy people across ages. A second PCR of about 6 to 12 cycles used a sample-barcoded 5' primer and a J-beta primer mix. TCRdb reanalysed the 5' RACE reads using MiXCR and keeps one entry per CDR3 protein. This repertoire shows 1,100,000 or so distinct CDR3 sequences, more than 40% found once; its top ten account for under 20%. Sequences were obtained from blood. Receptors originate from a woman aged 55-70 years in good health.

The J gene is TRBJ2-7, the V gene TRBV7-9, with TRBD2 matching 7 bases. CDR1 and CDR2 (germline): SEHNR, FQNEAQ (reference sequence). V shed 5 bases, J shed 7 bases, and the junction held 20 bases outside the gene matches. This CDR3 is 17 amino acids long. CDR3 bases: TGTGCCAGCAGCCCCTTCGGGCGGGAGTCTGTCAAGAATGAGCAGTACTTC. The encoded protein is CASSPFGRESVKNEQYF. The full variable domain, completed using reference TRBV7-9 and TRBJ2-7, is DTGVSQNPRHKITKRGQNVTFRCDPISEHNRLYWYRQTLGQGPEFLTYFQNEAQLEKSRLLSDRFSAERPKGSFSTLEIQRTEQGDSAMYLCASSPFGRESVKNEQYFGPGTRLTVT.

A single count supports this clonotype. This chain connects TRBV15 to TRBJ1-5; D call uncertain. CDR1 and CDR2 from the germline V gene are LNHNV and YYDKDF (reference sequence). Trimming shortened V by 5 bases and J by 2 bases, and 10 bases separated the two germline ends. The CDR3 extends over 14 amino acids. The CDR3, as DNA: TGTGCCACCAGCGTACTAAGCGGCAATCAGCCCCAGCATTTT. Protein: CATSVLSGNQPQHF.

V is TRBV6-5 and J is TRBJ1-2; D is undetermined. The CDR3 contains 11 residues. With 5 bases removed from V and 7 bases from J, the gap between germline ends came to 8 bases. Germline lookup yields CDR1 MNHEY and CDR2 SVGAGI. The CDR3 bases are TGTGCCAGCAGTGCCCCAGCTGGCTACACCTTC. This sequence encodes CASSAPAGYTF.

This clonotype was recorded at least ten times. This sequence joins TRBV29-1 and TRBJ2-1; TRBD1 matches 7 bases. Germline V lookup: CDR1 SQVTM, CDR2 ANQGSEA. The length of the CDR3 is 14 residues. V shed 3 bases and J 7 bases; nucleotides not matched to a gene: 9. The CDR3 reads CSVDQGQVGNEQFF. The CDR3 region has the DNA TGCAGCGTTGACCAAGGACAGGTAGGGAATGAGCAGTTCTTC.

V and J are TRBV7-9 and TRBJ2-5; 8 positions agree with TRBD2. The CDR3 is 15 amino acids. The germline CDR1 and CDR2 sequences are SEHNR and FQNEAQ (reference sequence). The V segment lost 0 bases and the J segment 5 bases; nucleotides outside the gene matches: 5. For the CDR3, the DNA is TGTGCCAGCAGCTTAGCTCGAGCGGGAGTTGAGACCCAGTACTTC. Its translation: CASSLARAGVETQYF.

V usage is TRBV11-2 and J usage is TRBJ1-2; unclear D gene. Germline V gene lookup returns CDR1 SGHAT and CDR2 FQNNGV. The CDR3 covers 12 residues. Trimming left V 5 bases short and J 10 bases short, with 14 bases between. CDR3 in amino acids: CASSPLDTTYTF. As DNA, the CDR3 is TGTGCCAGCAGCCCATTAGACACCACCTACACCTTC.

On this clonotype itself: Its ends do not fully match the called genes, so a read error is possible. The gene calls are TRBV20-1 and TRBJ1-3; 7 bases are shared with TRBD1. This CDR3 region has 15 residues. Germline CDR1 reads DFQATT; CDR2 reads SNEGSKA (reference sequence). The CDR3 nucleotides read TGCAGTGCTAGGAGATCAGGGGGGACTGGAAACGCCATATATTTT. Translating it yields CSARRSGGTGNAIYF.

V and J are TRBV10-3 and TRBJ2-7, with TRBD2 as a possible D gene (5 bases). The CDR3 runs to 15 residues. Germline-derived CDR1 and CDR2 are ENHRY and SYGVKD. V dropped 7 bases and J dropped 1 base, with 17 bases sitting between them. The CDR3: CAIMDWKGRSYEQYF. The CDR3 nucleotides read TGTGCCATCATGGACTGGAAGGGCCGATCCTACGAGCAGTACTTC.

CDR3: CASSQETGTSGRAGRVEQFF. DNA for the CDR3: TGCGCCAGCAGCCAAGAAACCGGGACTAGCGGGAGGGCCGGGAGAGTTGAGCAGTTCTTC. This chain links TRBV4-1 with TRBJ2-1; TRBD2 matches at 16 bases. There are 20 residues in the CDR3. Germline assignment: CDR1 MGHRA and CDR2 YSYEKL. V shed 0 bases and J 9 bases; nucleotides not matched to a gene: 14.

This clonotype was picked up a small number of times. The rearrangement joins TRBV20-1 to TRBJ2-5, with 10 nucleotides matching TRBD2. V was clipped by 3 bases and J by 11 bases; unmatched bases: 6. The length of the CDR3 is 12 residues. The germline gives CDR1 DFQATT, CDR2 SNEGSKA (reference sequence). The CDR3 nucleotides read TGCAGTGCTAGTTTCCTAGCGGGGGAACAGTACTTC. Amino acid sequence: CSASFLAGEQYF.

Here the CDR3 DNA reads TGTGCCAGCAGCTTAGCTGCCGGCCTGAGGGGGCAGTACTTC. Translated, it gives CASSLAAGLRGQYF. The rearrangement joins TRBV11-2 to TRBJ2-4; maybe TRBD1 (6 bases). V lost 1 base, J lost 13 bases, and 17 bases lay in between. Germline V CDR1 and CDR2: SGHAT, FQNNGV. This CDR3 region has 14 residues. Using reference TRBV11-2 and TRBJ2-4 for the parts outside the CDR3, the full variable domain is EAGVAQSPRYKIIEKRQSVAFWCNPISGHATLYWYQQILGQGPKLLIQFQNNGVVDDSQLPKDRFSAERLKGVDSTLKIQPAKLEDSAVYLCASSLAAGLRGQYFGAGTRLSVL.

The V and J genes are TRBV27 and TRBJ1-1; D is unclear. Trimming left V 5 bases short and J 1 base short, with 11 bases between. Per germline, CDR1 MNHEY and CDR2 SMNVEV (reference sequence). This CDR3 is built from 14 residues. This chain's CDR3 is CASSELEGNTEAFF. CDR3 sequence (DNA): TGTGCCAGCAGTGAGCTAGAGGGGAACACTGAAGCTTTCTTT.

J is TRBJ2-4 and V is TRBV19, with D possibly TRBD2 on 6 matching bases. Germline assignment: CDR1 LNHDA and CDR2 SQIVND (reference sequence). Trimming took 8 bases from V and 13 from J, leaving 21 bases between them. CDR3 length equals 13 residues. CDR3 protein: CASGPSTTGEQYF. In DNA form, the CDR3 reads TGTGCCAGTGGTCCCTCTACGACGGGAGAGCAGTACTTC.

The chain combines TRBV11-1 with TRBJ2-1, with 11 bases aligning to TRBD2. Germline assignment: CDR1 SGHAT and CDR2 FQDESV (reference sequence). The length of the CDR3 is 19 residues. V trimming: 2 bases; J trimming: 3 bases; junction bases outside the gene matches: 12. CDR3 protein: CASSLPGTSGGGFYNEQFF. The CDR3 nucleotides are TGTGCCAGCAGCTTACCGGGGACTAGCGGAGGGGGCTTCTACAATGAGCAGTTCTTC.

The gene calls are TRBV21-1 and TRBJ1-5. TRBV21-1 is a documented pseudogene. CDR3 length: 12 residues. As DNA, the CDR3 is TGTGCCAGCAGCAAAGCGGATCAGCCCCAGCATTTT. This translates into CASSKADQPQHF.

This clonotype was picked up a small number of times. The chain is built from TRBV12-3 or TRBV12-4 and TRBJ2-1; D is unclear. CDR3 length equals 12 residues. V lost 8 bases, J lost 8 bases, and 13 bases lay in between. The CDR3 region is CASLLWGHEQFF. DNA for the CDR3: TGTGCCAGCCTCCTCTGGGGTCATGAGCAGTTCTTC.

A single count supports this clonotype. The chain employs TRBV11-2 and TRBJ1-1, with no clear D. Trimming pared 3 bases from V and 2 bases from J, leaving 10 bases between. CDR3 size: 14 residues. Germline V lookup: CDR1 SGHAT, CDR2 FQNNGV. The CDR3 region is CASSFTDTNTEAFF. In DNA form, the CDR3 reads TGTGCCAGCAGCTTTACGGATACCAACACTGAAGCTTTCTTT.

This chain uses TRBV29-1 with TRBJ2-5, with 9 bases identical to TRBD1. V trimming: 7 bases; J trimming: 2 bases; junction bases outside the gene matches: 11. Germline CDR1 and CDR2: SQVTM and ANQGSEA. This CDR3 is 15 amino acids long. The CDR3 protein is CSAPGQGGRQETQYF. CDR3 DNA sequence: TGCAGCGCACCGGGACAGGGTGGTCGGCAAGAGACCCAGTACTTC.

The V gene is TRBV10-3, the J gene TRBJ2-5; tentative D call: TRBD1 (5 bases). Germline V CDR1 and CDR2: ENHRY, SYGVKD. V gave up 0 bases and J gave up 1 base, with 12 bases separating them. This CDR3 is built from 16 residues. CDR3 residues: CAISESGQGGQETQYF. CDR3 bases: TGTGCCATCAGTGAGTCTGGGCAGGGTGGCCAAGAGACCCAGTACTTC.

The J gene is TRBJ2-5, the V gene TRBV27; D uncertain. CDR1 and CDR2 from the germline V gene are MNHEY and SMNVEV (reference sequence). The ends were cut back, 4 bases at V and 5 bases at J, with 14 bases in the middle. The CDR3 is 14 amino acids. CDR3 protein: CASSSPKSTETQYF. DNA of the CDR3: TGTGCCAGCAGTTCACCAAAAAGCACGGAGACCCAGTACTTC.

The chain combines TRBV7-6 with TRBJ1-2; maybe TRBD1 (5 bases). Germline loops: CDR1 SGHVS, CDR2 FNYEAQ. The ends were cut back, 5 bases at V and 2 bases at J, with 15 bases in the middle. The CDR3 runs to 15 residues. The CDR3 is CASSPLADSNYGYTF. CDR3 bases: TGTGCCAGCAGCCCCCTTGCAGACAGCAACTATGGCTACACCTTC.

The rearrangement links TRBV28 to TRBJ1-2; D gene unclear. This CDR3 is 14 amino acids long. The germline V gene encodes CDR1 MDHEN and CDR2 SYDVKM. Between the trimmed V and J ends, which lost 4 bases and 4 bases, there was a span of 13 bases. This CDR3 reads CASSSKIFPYGYTF. The CDR3 DNA follows: TGTGCCAGCAGTTCGAAGATCTTCCCCTATGGCTACACCTTC.

The chain recombines TRBV6-6 with TRBJ1-2; the D gene is possibly TRBD1 (6 bases). The V and J ends lost 8 bases and 1 base respectively, with 17 bases between them. Germline CDR1 reads MNHNY; CDR2 reads SVGAGI (reference sequence). This CDR3 contains 15 residues. The CDR3 sequence: CASSNIQGFNYGYTF. In nucleotides, the CDR3 is TGTGCCAGCTCAAATATTCAGGGGTTTAACTATGGCTACACCTTC.

This clonotype was detected once. The chain recombines TRBV20-1 with TRBJ2-4, with 7 bases that match TRBD2. V lost 5 bases to trimming and J lost 4 bases; unmatched junction nucleotides: 5. The CDR3 has 13 amino acids. CDR1 DFQATT and CDR2 SNEGSKA come from the germline V gene (reference sequence). The CDR3 DNA is TGCAGTGCTCAGGGACTACGGAAAAACATTCAGTACTTC. Amino acids: CSAQGLRKNIQYF.

The chain carries TRBV12-3 or TRBV12-4 and TRBJ2-5, with D possibly being TRBD2 (6 bases). V was trimmed by 4 bases and J by 5 bases, leaving 14 bases between them. The CDR3 totals 14 residues. The CDR3 DNA is TGTGCCAGCAGTTCCCCGGGGGTAGGGGAGACCCAGTACTTC. It yields the protein CASSSPGVGETQYF.